These 24 T cell receptor beta chains were sequenced from one sample in a study of cytomegalovirus exposure and HLA in healthy donors (dated 2017 in TCRdb). The protocol used for the library was the immunoSEQ multiplex PCR assay. A mixture of 60 forward primers for TCR Vbeta segments and 13 reverse primers for TCR Jbeta segments was used in the multiplex PCR. Held by TCRdb, this immuneACCESS table contains in-frame sequences only and omits some clones. Under half of the omission traces to an unresolved V gene where checked; the cause of the rest is unknown. The sample table shows 90,000 to 130,000 clones, and about 70% are seen once. Together, the top ten hold around 0.79% of the sample. Sequencing was done on a sample of PBMCs. The receptors derive from a woman in her thirties in good health and CMV-seronegative.

V gene TRBV2 combines with J gene TRBJ2-4; D ambiguous. Germline CDR1 SNHLY, CDR2 FYNNEI. The CDR3 sequence is 14 residues long. V was cut by 4 bases and J by 0 bases, with 7 bases left in between. For the CDR3, the DNA is TGTGCCAGCAGTGGCCCCGGAGCCAAAAACATTCAGTACTTC. Its translation: CASSGPGAKNIQYF.

The chain has TRBV27 and TRBJ2-7, with 10 nucleotides matching TRBD2. This CDR3 comprises 16 residues. J lost 3 bases, V lost 5 bases, and 10 bases had no gene match. Germline lookup yields CDR1 MNHEY and CDR2 SMNVEV (reference sequence). For the CDR3, the DNA is TGTGCCAGCAGTCCATCAATCGGACTAGCGGACTACGAGCAGTACTTC. Residues: CASSPSIGLADYEQYF.

The J gene is TRBJ1-2, the V gene TRBV19, with TRBD1 identical over 9 bases. V lost 6 bases and J lost 3; bases outside the gene matches: 8. Looked up from germline, CDR1 is LNHDA and CDR2 is SQIVND (reference sequence). The CDR3 runs to 15 residues. The chain's CDR3 is CASSPDRGSYYGYTF. CDR3 nucleotide sequence: TGTGCCAGTAGCCCTGACAGGGGGTCGTACTATGGCTACACCTTC.

The chain combines TRBV10-2 with TRBJ1-1; D gene ambiguous. The germline V and J ends were trimmed by 5 bases and 1 base, with 8 bases remaining between them. The CDR3 extends over 13 amino acids. Germline V lookup: CDR1 WSHSY, CDR2 SAAADI. CDR3 nucleotide sequence: TGCGCCAGCAGTACGACACAGAACACTGAAGCTTTCTTT. Amino acid sequence: CASSTTQNTEAFF.

The chain uses TRBV10-3 and TRBJ2-7, with D possibly being TRBD1 (5 bases). CDR1 and CDR2 (germline): ENHRY, SYGVKD. V lost 11 bases to trimming and J lost 1 base, with 9 bases between them. The CDR3 contains 11 residues. The CDR3 sequence: CAATGSYEQYF. CDR3 coding DNA: TGTGCCGCCACAGGTTCCTACGAGCAGTACTTC.

For the CDR3, the DNA is TGTGCCAGCAGCACGGGACATATGGATTTCGAGCAGTACTTC. Protein sequence: CASSTGHMDFEQYF. The rearrangement uses TRBV9 and TRBJ2-7; weak D call: TRBD1 (6 bases). Trimming left V 4 bases short and J 6 bases short, with 17 bases between. This CDR3 comprises 14 residues. The germline CDR1 and CDR2 sequences are SGDLS and YYNGEE.

This chain joins TRBV10-2 and TRBJ2-1; no firm D call. CDR1 and CDR2 (germline): WSHSY, SAAADI. CDR3 length: 13 residues. Trimming stripped 2 bases from V and 4 bases from J, with 6 bases between. This CDR3 is CASSETVYNEQFF. The CDR3 DNA reads TGCGCCAGCAGTGAGACAGTATACAATGAGCAGTTCTTC.

Of note for this clone: A junction boundary mismatches the germline segment, possibly from a read error. The chain has TRBV29-1 and TRBJ2-7; 7 bases fit TRBD1. Per the germline V gene, CDR1 is SQVTM and CDR2 is ANQGSEA. This CDR3 region has 13 residues. CDR3 in amino acids: CSVVETGSSEQYF. CDR3 coding DNA: TGCAGCGTTGTAGAGACAGGGTCCTCCGAGCAGTACTTC.

This chain connects TRBV5-1 to TRBJ2-7; TRBD2 is a possible D gene (6 bases). CDR1 SGHRS and CDR2 YFSETQ come from the germline V gene. The V end was cut by 0 bases, the J end by 2 bases, with 12 bases between. The CDR3 runs 15 residues. The CDR3 sequence is CASSLAVADPYEQYF. CDR3 nucleotide sequence: TGCGCCAGCAGCTTGGCGGTAGCGGACCCCTACGAGCAGTACTTC.

The rearrangement links TRBV18 to TRBJ2-7; 7 nucleotides align to TRBD2. The CDR3 is 15 amino acids. Germline lookup yields CDR1 KGHSH and CDR2 LQKENI. V shed 3 bases, J shed 3 bases, and the junction held 8 bases outside the gene matches. CDR3 nucleotides: TGTGCCAGCTCACCCACGGGGCGGGGGAGCTACGAGCAGTACTTC. As protein: CASSPTGRGSYEQYF.

This rearrangement joins TRBV27 to TRBJ2-7, with 7 bases matching TRBD1. CDR1 and CDR2 from the germline V gene are MNHEY and SMNVEV (reference sequence). V gave up 4 bases and J gave up 2 bases; unmatched junction bases: 5. The CDR3 runs 14 residues. CDR3 in amino acids: CASSYGQAPYEQYF. In DNA, the CDR3 is TGTGCCAGCAGTTATGGACAGGCCCCCTACGAGCAGTACTTC.

The rearrangement uses TRBV5-4 and TRBJ2-7, with TRBD2 matching 10 bases. Germline assignment: CDR1 SGHNT and CDR2 YYREEE (reference sequence). The CDR3 consists of 14 residues. V lost 5 bases to trimming and J lost 5 bases; unmatched junction nucleotides: 7. CDR3 DNA: TGTGCCAGCAGTTCCAGCGGGAGGGCCGACGAGCAGTACTTC. Translated, it gives CASSSSGRADEQYF.

The gene calls are TRBV19 and TRBJ1-5; D is ambiguous. The V end was cut by 6 bases, the J end by 2 bases, with 11 bases between. This CDR3 spans 14 amino acids. CDR1 LNHDA and CDR2 SQIVND come from the germline V gene (reference sequence). In nucleotides, the CDR3 is TGTGCCAGTAGGGTTGTATCAGGCAATCAGCCCCAGCATTTT. This sequence encodes CASRVVSGNQPQHF.

This clone was detected a few times. The chain couples TRBV6-1 to TRBJ1-1, with D hard to call. V shed 3 bases and J shed 7 bases, with 6 bases lying between them. This CDR3 has 11 amino acids. CDR1 and CDR2 (germline): MNHNS, SASEGT. The CDR3 reads CASSEDCEAFF. The CDR3 DNA follows: TGTGCCAGCAGTGAGGACTGTGAAGCTTTCTTT.

The rearrangement uses TRBV10-3 and TRBJ2-1; D might be TRBD2 (5 bases). V gave up 3 bases and J gave up 5 bases, with 11 bases separating them. This CDR3 comprises 14 residues. Per germline, CDR1 ENHRY and CDR2 SYGVKD. DNA for the CDR3: TGTGCCATCAGTGAAAGGACGGGGAACAATGAGCAGTTCTTC. This encodes CAISERTGNNEQFF.

V and J are TRBV6-5 and TRBJ1-2; 8 bases are shared with TRBD1. The germline V gene has CDR1 MNHEY and CDR2 SVGAGI. V lost 11 bases and J lost 8; bases outside the gene matches: 16. The CDR3 consists of 14 residues. As DNA, the CDR3 is TGTGCCTCCCGCGACCAGGGGGCGAGGGACGGCTACACCTTC. Its protein is CASRDQGARDGYTF.

The genes are TRBV7-3 and TRBJ2-2; 7 bases map to TRBD1. Germline CDR1 SGHTA, CDR2 FQGTGA. The CDR3 is 16 residues long. J was trimmed by 2 bases and V by 5 bases; bases with no gene match: 8. The CDR3 here is CASSQTTGVNTGELFF. The CDR3 DNA reads TGTGCCAGCAGCCAAACTACAGGGGTAAACACCGGGGAGCTGTTTTTT.

The genes are TRBV6-5 and TRBJ1-1; 7 positions agree with TRBD1. The CDR3 is 15 residues long. V shed 5 bases and J 0 bases; nucleotides not matched to a gene: 6. Germline CDR1 is MNHEY and CDR2 is SVGAGI. CDR3 amino acids: CASSLTGDLNTEAFF. CDR3 coding DNA: TGTGCCAGCAGTCTAACAGGGGACTTGAACACTGAAGCTTTCTTT.

Only a few counts were recorded for this clone. V is TRBV5-1 and J is TRBJ2-1; TRBD2 matches at 12 bases. In germline, CDR1 is SGHRS, CDR2 YFSETQ. The ends lost 5 bases at V and 4 bases at J; junction bases unmatched: 4. This CDR3 region has 15 residues. The chain's CDR3 is CASRLAGGIYNEQFF. CDR3 bases: TGCGCCAGCAGGCTAGCGGGGGGGATTTACAATGAGCAGTTCTTC.

J is TRBJ1-5 and V is TRBV2, with a tentative D call TRBD1 (5 bases). Trimming left V 6 bases short and J 3 bases short, with 12 bases between. This CDR3 contains 14 residues. Germline CDR1 SNHLY, CDR2 FYNNEI. For the CDR3, the DNA is TGTGCCAGCAGACGGACACTTCACAATCAGCCCCAGCATTTT. Translation: CASRRTLHNQPQHF.

This clone has a single count. This chain connects TRBV5-1 to TRBJ2-7; D perhaps matches TRBD1 (6 bases). Trimming removed 3 bases at V and 3 bases at J, with 10 bases between. The CDR3 spans 13 residues. Germline values: CDR1 SGHRS, CDR2 YFSETQ. The CDR3 coding sequence is TGCGCCAGCAGCTACCCGGACAGCTACGAGCAGTACTTC. As protein: CASSYPDSYEQYF.

The chain employs TRBV2 and TRBJ2-5; TRBD2 matches 8 bases. With 10 bases clipped from V and 5 bases from J, the junction kept 12 bases outside the gene matches. In germline, CDR1 is SNHLY, CDR2 FYNNEI. The length of the CDR3 is 14 residues. CDR3 DNA: TGTGCCACCAGGAAAGCGGGAGCTTTGGAGACCCAGTACTTC. Protein sequence: CATRKAGALETQYF.

The V and J genes are TRBV30 and TRBJ1-1, with D uncertain. The CDR3 is made up of 15 amino acids. Trimming left V 0 bases short and J 5 bases short, with 16 bases between. CDR1 is GTSNPN, CDR2 SVGIG, per germline (reference sequence). The CDR3 DNA sequence: TGTGCCTGGAGTGTAGTCCCGGCAGGAGGGACTGAAGCTTTCTTT. Protein product: CAWSVVPAGGTEAFF.

The chain combines TRBV9 with TRBJ2-2; 9 nucleotides match TRBD2. The CDR3 loop spans 17 amino acids. Germline CDR1 SGDLS, CDR2 YYNGEE. Trimming removed 3 bases from V and 4 bases from J; junction bases left unmatched: 10. The chain's CDR3 is CASSAGLAHRGTGELFF. CDR3 coding DNA: TGTGCCAGCAGCGCCGGACTAGCGCATAGAGGCACCGGGGAGCTGTTTTTT.